A single count supports the clone carrying this T cell receptor beta chain. What it recognizes is unknown. Assay: immunoSEQ multiplex PCR; the TCRdb copy retains only in-frame clones and omits some. The sample contains over 10,000 clones, about three quarters of which appear only once. The data were obtained in a study of CD4+ T cells in melanoma. The V end lost 4 bases, the J end lost 2 bases, and 14 bases lay between the germline ends. The CDR3 loop spans 15 amino acids. CDR1 is LGHNA, CDR2 YNFKEQ, per germline. General study results and limits: CD8+ T cell, macrophage and B cell function reportedly correlated with neoantigen-specific CD4+ T cells.

The chain combines TRBV4-2 with TRBJ1-1; D not certain. The TCR was taken from a human donor with melanoma. The sequenced sample consisted of cells from a culture (not recorded whether cultured in vitro). The CDR3 region is CASSPSGQINTEAFF. The CDR3 DNA is TGTGCCAGCAGCCCTTCCGGGCAGATTAACACTGAAGCTTTCTTT.